What follows are 9 T cell receptor beta chains derived from one specimen sequenced in a study of cytomegalovirus exposure and HLA in healthy donors. Vbeta (60) and Jbeta (13) primers were used in the PCR. The table came from immunoSEQ multiplex PCR; TCRdb's copy has only in-frame clones and leaves some out. In the table there are under 200,000 clones, around 85% of which are singletons. Sequenced: PBMCs. The source of these receptors is a male donor in good health and CMV-seronegative.

The J gene is TRBJ1-1, the V gene TRBV2; TRBD1 might be the D (5 bases). The V gene lost 3 bases and the J gene lost 8 bases, with 10 bases spanning the gap. This CDR3 is 12 amino acids long. Germline loops: CDR1 SNHLY, CDR2 FYNNEI. CDR3 sequence: CASSEGGLEAFF. The CDR3 DNA reads as TGTGCCAGCAGTGAGGGGGGATTAGAAGCTTTCTTT.

The chain recombines TRBV19 with TRBJ2-7; D not certain. CDR1 is LNHDA, CDR2 SQIVND, per germline (reference sequence). The CDR3 is 14 amino acids. Between the trimmed V and J ends, which lost 5 bases and 3 bases, there was a span of 14 bases. CDR3 residues: CASSARLGFYEQYF. DNA of the CDR3: TGTGCCAGTAGTGCCAGACTGGGTTTCTACGAGCAGTACTTC.

This clone was recorded only once. The chain has TRBV7-9 and TRBJ2-3; the match to TRBD2 covers 9 bases. CDR1 and CDR2 from the germline V gene are SEHNR and FQNEAQ (reference sequence). The J segment lost 8 bases and the V segment lost 2 bases, leaving 8 bases of the junction unmatched. The CDR3 sequence is 15 residues long. This CDR3 is CASSLSAGGPGTQYF. In DNA form, the CDR3 reads TGTGCCAGCAGCTTATCGGCGGGGGGGCCTGGTACGCAGTATTTT.

The chain is built from TRBV6-1 and TRBJ2-5, with 7 bases aligning to TRBD2. The V gene's germline CDR1 is MNHNS and CDR2 SASEGT. V shed 4 bases and J 7 bases; nucleotides not matched to a gene: 9. This CDR3 spans 14 amino acids. The CDR3 spells CASSVLGGELTQYF. CDR3 nucleotides: TGTGCCAGCAGTGTATTGGGGGGGGAATTGACCCAGTACTTC.

CDR3 nucleotide sequence: TGTGCCAGCAGTGTCGACAGGGGGCCAGAGACCCAGTACTTC. Its translation: CASSVDRGPETQYF. The chain employs TRBV2 and TRBJ2-5, with TRBD1 matching over 10 bases. J gave up 4 bases and V 4 bases, and 3 bases lay outside the gene matches. The CDR3 sequence is 14 residues long. CDR1 SNHLY and CDR2 FYNNEI come from the germline V gene.

The chain joins TRBV10-2 to TRBJ2-5, with TRBD2 as a possible D gene (7 bases). The J call is doubtful: the DNA matches TRBJ2-7 better. The germline CDR1 and CDR2 sequences are WSHSY and SAAADI. The CDR3 runs to 17 residues. CDR3 in amino acids: CASSGTSDRRSSYEQYF. The CDR3 DNA follows: TGCGCCAGCAGTGGTACTAGCGACAGGAGGAGCTCCTACGAGCAGTACTTC.

The rearrangement uses TRBV7-9 and TRBJ1-5; TRBD1 matches at 9 bases. V was pared by 4 bases and J by 4 bases, with 5 bases of the junction left unmatched. Germline V gene data show CDR1 as SEHNR and CDR2 as FQNEAQ (reference sequence). This CDR3 has 15 amino acids. The CDR3, as DNA: TGTGCCAGCAGCTGGGGACAGGGATGGAATCAGCCCCAGCATTTT. Translation gives CASSWGQGWNQPQHF.

The chain employs TRBV5-1 and TRBJ2-3, with 7 bases that match TRBD1. Germline lookup yields CDR1 SGHRS and CDR2 YFSETQ. With 6 bases clipped from V and 5 bases from J, the junction kept 15 bases outside the gene matches. The CDR3 has 16 amino acids. CDR3 sequence: CASIRGSGGGEDTQYF. The CDR3 DNA reads as TGCGCCAGCATTCGTGGGTCAGGGGGTGGGGAAGATACGCAGTATTTT.

The V and J genes are TRBV4-1 and TRBJ1-1; 7 bases are a match to TRBD1. CDR1 and CDR2 (germline): MGHRA, YSYEKL. The CDR3 is 15 residues long. V was pared by 6 bases and J by 7 bases, with 14 bases of the junction left unmatched. The CDR3 reads CASRRTSDRLDEAFF. The DNA of the CDR3 is TGCGCCAGCAGGAGGACTTCGGACAGGCTGGATGAAGCTTTCTTT.